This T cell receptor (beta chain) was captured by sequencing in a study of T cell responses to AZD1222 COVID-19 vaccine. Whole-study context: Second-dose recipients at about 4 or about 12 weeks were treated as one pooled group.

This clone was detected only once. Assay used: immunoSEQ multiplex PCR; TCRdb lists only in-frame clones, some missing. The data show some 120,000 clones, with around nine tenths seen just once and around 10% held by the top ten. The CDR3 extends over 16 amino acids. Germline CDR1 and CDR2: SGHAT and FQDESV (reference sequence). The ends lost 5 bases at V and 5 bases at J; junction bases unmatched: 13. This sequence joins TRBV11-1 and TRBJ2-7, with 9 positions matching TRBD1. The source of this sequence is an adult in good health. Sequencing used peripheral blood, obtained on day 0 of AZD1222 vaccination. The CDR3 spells CASSRRKDRGNHEQYF. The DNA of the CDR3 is TGTGCCAGCAGCCGCCGCAAGGACAGGGGCAACCACGAGCAGTACTTC.